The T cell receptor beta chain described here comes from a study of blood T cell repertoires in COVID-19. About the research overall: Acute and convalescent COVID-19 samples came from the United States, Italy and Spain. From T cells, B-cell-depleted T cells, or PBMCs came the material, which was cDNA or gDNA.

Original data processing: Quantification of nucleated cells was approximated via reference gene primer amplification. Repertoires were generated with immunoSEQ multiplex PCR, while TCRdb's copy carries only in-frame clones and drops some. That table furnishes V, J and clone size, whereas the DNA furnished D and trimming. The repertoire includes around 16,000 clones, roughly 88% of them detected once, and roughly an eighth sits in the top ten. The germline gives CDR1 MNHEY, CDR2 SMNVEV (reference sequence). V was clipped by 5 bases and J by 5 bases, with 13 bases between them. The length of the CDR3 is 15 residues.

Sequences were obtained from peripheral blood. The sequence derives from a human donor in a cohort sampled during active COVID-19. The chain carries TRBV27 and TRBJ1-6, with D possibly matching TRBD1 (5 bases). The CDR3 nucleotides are TGTGCCAGCAGTCCGACAGTCCCCGATAATTCACCCCTCCACTTT. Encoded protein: CASSPTVPDNSPLHF.